The 21 T cell receptor beta chains given below trace back to one sample, sequenced in a study of response to subunit inactivated influenza vaccine. Via MiXCR, TCRdb re-called the RT-PCR reads, giving one row per CDR3 protein. Of hundreds of thousands of distinct CDR3 sequences listed, about 25% are singletons. Sequenced material: CD4+ T cells sorted from PBMCs, taken 4 to 6 days after vaccination. The receptor source for this set is a middle-aged man who received an inactivated influenza vaccine.

This clonotype has a handful of counts. This chain links TRBV7-9 with TRBJ2-5, with D possibly TRBD2 on 6 matching bases. This CDR3 is built from 13 residues. Germline V lookup: CDR1 SEHNR, CDR2 FQNEAQ (reference sequence). V lost 7 bases and J 3 bases, leaving 12 bases between the germline ends. The CDR3 DNA follows: TGTGCCAGCACCGGCGGGGCTAAAGAGACCCAGTACTTC. Translated, it gives CASTGGAKETQYF.

The chain employs TRBV5-6 and TRBJ2-3; TRBD2 agrees at 15 bases. The trim removed 0 bases at V and 0 bases at J, leaving 8 bases unmatched. Germline V gene data show CDR1 as SGHDT and CDR2 as YYEEEE. This CDR3 is built from 20 residues. The CDR3 loop is CASSLDNGTSGRRSTDTQYF. CDR3 sequence (DNA): TGTGCCAGCAGCTTGGACAACGGGACTAGCGGGAGGAGGAGCACAGATACGCAGTATTTT.

The chain has TRBV20-1 and TRBJ2-1, with D possibly called TRBD1 or TRBD2 (5 bases each). The ends were cut back, 6 bases at V and 0 bases at J, with 21 bases in the middle. Germline V CDR1 and CDR2: DFQATT, SNEGSKA (reference sequence). The length of the CDR3 is 17 residues. The DNA of the CDR3 is TGCAGTGCCCCCATCATGGGACGGTTGAGCTCCTACAATGAGCAGTTCTTC. Protein: CSAPIMGRLSSYNEQFF.

The J gene is TRBJ2-1, the V gene TRBV4-1; the D gene is possibly TRBD2 (5 bases). Trimming removed 0 bases at V and 1 base at J, with 13 bases between. This CDR3 has 17 amino acids. Germline CDR1 reads MGHRA; CDR2 reads YSYEKL. This CDR3 is CASSQEGGSGSYNEQFF. CDR3 coding DNA: TGCGCCAGCAGCCAAGAAGGCGGCAGCGGTTCCTACAATGAGCAGTTCTTC.

This clonotype occurred a few times. The rearrangement links TRBV5-8 to TRBJ2-7; TRBD1 matches at 7 bases. CDR1 and CDR2 from the germline V gene are SGHTS and YDEGEE. V gave up 2 bases and J gave up 4 bases; unmatched junction bases: 3. This CDR3 region has 13 residues. Here the CDR3 DNA reads TGTGCCAGCAGCTTTGACAGGGTTTACGAGCAGTACTTC. This gives the protein CASSFDRVYEQYF.

The gene calls are TRBV29-1 and TRBJ2-2; D perhaps matches TRBD2 (5 bases). CDR1 SQVTM and CDR2 ANQGSEA come from the germline V gene. Deletions cut 3 bases from V and 6 bases from J, with 11 bases between. The CDR3 contains 13 residues. The CDR3 sequence is CSVDPRRSGELFF. CDR3 bases: TGCAGCGTTGACCCCCGGAGGTCCGGGGAGCTGTTTTTT.

The rearrangement links TRBV5-1 to TRBJ2-2; D remains unclear. The CDR3 covers 15 residues. Germline CDR1 SGHRS, CDR2 YFSETQ. Trimming removed 4 bases from V and 4 bases from J, with 14 bases in between. The CDR3 DNA reads TGCGCCAGCAGCAAGTCCCCCGGCACCACCGGGGAGCTGTTTTTT. As protein: CASSKSPGTTGELFF.

This chain links TRBV15 with TRBJ2-1; D gene uncertain. Trimming cost V 1 base and J 3 bases, with 7 bases left between them. CDR1 and CDR2 from the germline V gene are LNHNV and YYDKDF (reference sequence). The CDR3 contains 14 residues. For the CDR3, the DNA is TGTGCCACCAGCAGAGCGGACGTCTACAATGAGCAGTTCTTC. As protein: CATSRADVYNEQFF.

This clonotype was seen many times. The V call is TRBV18, the J call TRBJ2-7; TRBD1 aligns across 9 bases. This CDR3 comprises 15 residues. V lost 0 bases and J lost 1; bases outside the gene matches: 1. Germline V lookup: CDR1 KGHSH, CDR2 LQKENI. Here the CDR3 reads CASSPPGTGSYEQYF. The CDR3 DNA sequence: TGTGCCAGCTCACCACCTGGGACAGGGTCCTACGAGCAGTACTTC.

The chain is built from TRBV7-2 and TRBJ2-3; 7 bases align to TRBD1. Unmatched junction bases numbered 16, after V lost 5 bases and J lost 8 bases. The CDR3 contains 16 residues. Germline lookup yields CDR1 SGHTA and CDR2 FQGNSA. The CDR3 sequence: CASSPILQGAGGTQYF. The CDR3 DNA reads as TGTGCCAGCAGCCCGATCTTACAGGGTGCAGGGGGTACGCAGTATTTT.

The chain uses TRBV5-1 and TRBJ2-5, with a possible D match to TRBD2 (6 bases). The CDR3 sequence is 15 residues long. In germline, CDR1 is SGHRS, CDR2 YFSETQ. Trimming pared 4 bases from V and 1 base from J, leaving 14 bases between. The CDR3 here is CASSGGGMAQETQYF. The CDR3, as DNA: TGCGCCAGCAGCGGGGGAGGAATGGCCCAAGAGACCCAGTACTTC.

This clonotype was picked up a small number of times. This chain joins TRBV6-2 or TRBV6-3 and TRBJ2-1; 7 bases line up with TRBD1. The trim removed 2 bases at V and 12 bases at J, leaving 7 bases unmatched. The CDR3 runs to 13 residues. In germline, CDR1 is MNHEY, CDR2 SVGEGT. CDR3 loop: CASSYRGQRGQFF. DNA for the CDR3: TGTGCCAGCAGTTACAGGGGGCAAAGGGGGCAGTTCTTC.

This clonotype was counted only a few times. J is TRBJ2-1 and V is TRBV7-2; D is perhaps TRBD2 (6 bases). Germline-derived CDR1 and CDR2 are SGHTA and FQGNSA. V lost 1 base, J lost 9 bases, and 16 bases lay in between. There are 15 residues in the CDR3. Here the CDR3 reads CASSLVGVKRVEQFF. CDR3 coding DNA: TGTGCCAGCAGCTTAGTGGGAGTAAAGCGGGTTGAGCAGTTCTTC. Full variable domain (rest looked up from reference TRBV7-2 and TRBJ2-1): GAGVSQSPSNKVTEKGKDVELRCDPISGHTALYWYRQSLGQGLEFLIYFQGNSAPDKSGLPSDRFSAERTGGSVSTLTIQRTQQEDSAVYLCASSLVGVKRVEQFFGPGTRLTVL.

The chain carries TRBV5-1 and TRBJ2-7; 8 bases are shared with TRBD1. The CDR3 sequence is 15 residues long. Per the germline V gene, CDR1 is SGHRS and CDR2 is YFSETQ. With 0 bases clipped from V and 3 bases from J, the junction kept 5 bases outside the gene matches. The CDR3 protein is CASSLEGTGVYEQYF. The CDR3 DNA sequence: TGCGCCAGCAGCTTGGAAGGGACAGGCGTCTACGAGCAGTACTTC.

The V gene is TRBV7-9, the J gene TRBJ2-1; D is unresolved. Germline V gene data show CDR1 as SEHNR and CDR2 as FQNEAQ (reference sequence). The CDR3 totals 16 residues. V was pared by 5 bases and J by 0 bases, with 14 bases between. CDR3 DNA sequence: TGTGCCAGCAGCACTAAAGGGATTAGCTCCTACAATGAGCAGTTCTTC. The encoded protein is CASSTKGISSYNEQFF.

This clonotype was observed many times. V gene TRBV20-1 combines with J gene TRBJ2-2; D remains ambiguous. Trimming left V 5 bases short and J 1 base short, with 11 bases between. CDR1 is DFQATT and CDR2 is SNEGSKA in the germline V gene (reference sequence). This CDR3 spans 14 amino acids. DNA of the CDR3: TGCAGTGCTTGGGTGGCAGGGAACACCGGGGAGCTGTTTTTT. Translating it yields CSAWVAGNTGELFF.

This clonotype was seen a handful of times. The chain is built from TRBV12-3 or TRBV12-4 and TRBJ1-2; no clear D gene. V lost 3 bases and J lost 2, with 10 bases in between. There are 14 residues in the CDR3. The CDR3 sequence: CASSFEGRNYGYTF. The CDR3 nucleotides are TGTGCCAGCAGTTTCGAGGGCAGGAACTATGGCTACACCTTC.

This clonotype has only a few counts. The V and J genes are TRBV12-3 or TRBV12-4 and TRBJ1-5; 11 nucleotides align to TRBD1. This CDR3 region has 17 residues. V gave up 4 bases and J gave up 0 bases; unmatched junction bases: 5. CDR3 coding DNA: TGTGCCAGCAGTTCCGGACAGGGGGCATATAGCAATCAGCCCCAGCATTTT. This gives the protein CASSSGQGAYSNQPQHF.

This clonotype was counted between two and nine times. J is TRBJ2-6 and V is TRBV5-6; TRBD1 or TRBD2 may be the D gene (5 bases each). The CDR3 covers 15 residues. With 4 bases removed from V and 4 bases from J, the gap between germline ends came to 12 bases. Germline CDR1 and CDR2: SGHDT and YYEEEE. The CDR3 loop is CASSPRGPGANVLTF. The DNA for the CDR3 is TGTGCCAGCAGCCCGAGGGGACCGGGGGCCAACGTCCTGACTTTC.

This clonotype was recorded a few times. The V call is TRBV19, the J call TRBJ2-3; 7 bases line up with TRBD1. Per the germline V gene, CDR1 is LNHDA and CDR2 is SQIVND (reference sequence). J gave up 6 bases and V 7 bases, and 10 bases lay outside the gene matches. The CDR3 length is 14 residues. The CDR3 DNA reads as TGTGCCAGTAACCCCCGGTCCAGGGGGGATACGCAGTATTTT. This translates into CASNPRSRGDTQYF. Drawing the rest from reference TRBV19 and TRBJ2-3, the complete variable domain is DGGITQSPKYLFRKEGQNVTLSCEQNLNHDAMYWYRQDPGQGLRLIYYSQIVNDFQKGDIAEGYSVSREKKESFPLTVTSAQKNPTAFYLCASNPRSRGDTQYFGPGTRLTVL.

V usage is TRBV5-1 and J usage is TRBJ1-4; D uncertain. The V end lost 0 bases, the J end lost 8 bases, and 14 bases lay between the germline ends. This CDR3 has 15 amino acids. Germline V lookup: CDR1 SGHRS, CDR2 YFSETQ. This CDR3 is CASSLARNIGEKLFF. CDR3 nucleotides: TGCGCCAGCAGCTTGGCCAGGAACATCGGGGAAAAACTGTTTTTT.